This note documents a single TCR beta chain sequence. Assay: immunoSEQ multiplex PCR; the TCRdb copy retains only in-frame clones and omits some. The sample contains some 5,700 clones, about 96% of which appear only once. This entry belongs to a study of naive CD8 T cells in extremely preterm neonates. About 19,000 to 100,000 naive CD8+ T cells were sorted per sample. This CDR3 is 15 amino acids long. Germline CDR1 and CDR2: KGHSH and LQKENI. V shed 4 bases, J shed 5 bases, and the junction held 8 bases outside the gene matches. Sequenced material: naive CD8+ T cells from blood. The sequence was obtained from a human donor in good health. The rearrangement uses TRBV18 and TRBJ1-1; 9 nucleotides line up with TRBD1. The CDR3 coding sequence is TGTGCCAGCTCACTACAGGGGGCCGCTCAAACTGAAGCTTTCTTT. Translating it yields CASSLQGAAQTEAFF.